These T cell receptor beta chains were read from a single sample in a study of blood T cell repertoires in COVID-19. Sequencing was performed with immunoSEQ multiplex PCR; in TCRdb, only in-frame clones are kept and a portion is missing. The sample includes about 200,000 clones, approximately 91% seen only once; the top ten take roughly 1.6%. Specimen: peripheral blood. The receptor set was obtained from a man aged 18 to 29 with active or convalescent COVID-19. The conserved cysteine and the conserved F or W are not part of the CDR3 here.

j_call,v_call,cdr3_aa
TRBJ2-7,TRBV6-5,ASRATGVGEQY
TRBJ2-1,TRBV6-5,ASSTRGQYNEQF
TRBJ2-3,TRBV6-1,ASSEGGWGQGTDTQY
TRBJ2-1,TRBV11-2,ASTRWEENEQF
TRBJ1-1,TRBV7-3,ASSAQGGDTEAF
TRBJ2-2,TRBV6-5,ASNPSGGDTGELF
TRBJ1-5,TRBV27,ASSLGTGGNQPQH
TRBJ2-6,TRBV6-6,ASSPTGALT
TRBJ1-1,TRBV7-9,ASSSFGGNTEAF
TRBJ2-5,TRBV4-1,ASSQVGTIETQY
TRBJ1-1,TRBV4-1,ASSQAPRGQTNTEAF
TRBJ2-3,TRBV5-4,ASSNPGLAGKVKDTQY
TRBJ1-1,TRBV6-5,ASSYSRLKEVAEAF
TRBJ2-7,TRBV12-3/TRBV12-4,ATSRGSNHEQY
TRBJ1-4,TRBV3-1/TRBV3-2,ASSPGHFEKLF
TRBJ2-2,TRBV2,ASSPSGNTGELF
TRBJ1-1,TRBV7-2,ASSLDRGGNTEAF
TRBJ2-5,TRBV19,ASSAQRRGETQY
TRBJ2-2,TRBV9,ASSVGTSGNTGELF
TRBJ2-7,TRBV13,ASSLSGTGGYEQY
TRBJ2-7,TRBV12-2,ASRRTSVNPGDEQY
TRBJ1-2,TRBV30,AWGQGSGGGYT
TRBJ2-7,TRBV12-3/TRBV12-4,ASSPRGTYEQY
TRBJ2-2,TRBV7-9,ASSLDGTGNTGELF
TRBJ1-2,TRBV15,ATSRDWKTGQPNT
TRBJ1-3,TRBV7-9,ASSLWGGVSGNTIY
TRBJ1-5,TRBV19,ASSIRQGGQPQH
TRBJ2-7,TRBV4-1,ASSQDLSGYEQY
TRBJ1-1,TRBV7-3,ASSLSGYTEAF
TRBJ2-3,TRBV6-2/TRBV6-3,ASSYPIQREGNTDTQY
TRBJ1-1,TRBV7-9,ASSLGPTVLRGNTEAF